What follows describes a single T cell receptor beta chain. Only a few counts were recorded for this clone. No antigen is known for it. Base qualities are not recorded, but no much larger clone differs from it by a single base. The method was the immunoSEQ multiplex PCR assay. For the multiplex PCR, a mixture combining 60 forward primers for TCR Vbeta segments and 13 reverse primers for TCR Jbeta segments was used. The CDR3 region of rearranged TCR beta genes was amplified from genomic DNA with a multiplex PCR assay. The Illumina HiSeq System was used to sequence the amplified TCR beta libraries as 87-base-pair reads. The original methods were these. A later analysis tallied around 82 million unique TCR beta chains across the roughly 610 repertoires, and approximately 12 million of those chains were shared by two or more donors. A nearest-neighbor algorithm error-corrected the raw reads and collapsed the reads into unique sequences, merging closely related sequences to remove PCR and sequencing errors. Alignment of CDR3 sequences to IMGT reference sequences was used to assign V, D and J gene segments. For a sequence to be retained, a match of at least six nucleotides was required to both a V gene segment and a J gene segment. Rearrangements were called productive when the CDR3 lacked stop codons and stayed in frame with V and J; all others were non-productive. CDR3 was defined according to IMGT convention as the region running from the second conserved V-encoded cysteine to the conserved J-encoded phenylalanine. Sequences without an unambiguous match to a single V gene segment were excluded from the earlier analysis of about 600 of the donors. An earlier analysis of 587 of the donors called V segments functional above 56.7% productive rearrangements and segregating when the between-donor standard deviation exceeded 5%. A statistical classification framework was built to diagnose cytomegalovirus status from the catalog of TCR beta chain sequences. In a later analysis, TCR nucleotide sequences were compared against IMGT/GENE-DB human TR gene sequences so that V and J genes could be assigned. Using the TCRdist pipeline, a later analysis assigned CDR3 sequences along with most-parsimonious VDJ recombination scenarios. In a later analysis, each TCR beta chain was defined by its CDR3 amino acid sequence together with its V-gene family, and reads without a unique V-gene family were excluded. A later analysis removed 550 to 700 highly shared, low-generation-probability nucleotide sequences to deal with suspected cross-contamination and a sequencing artifact. A later analysis calculated a clonal expansion index for each public chain from normalized within-repertoire ranks of inferred template counts. In a later analysis, generation probabilities were computed using a VDJ recombination model fitted to out-of-frame rearrangements, and the results were checked against IGoR. In a later analysis, TCR-TCR, TCR-HLA and TCR-CMV co-occurrence was scored with hypergeometric tests, and a repertoire-size bias correction was applied to TCR pairs. False discovery rates were estimated in a later analysis by permuting HLA or CMV assignments 20 times. In a later analysis, co-occurring TCRs were grouped with DBSCAN, and TCRdist sequence similarity was added when clustering was performed within HLA-allele-positive subsets. Repertoires with fewer than 30,000 or more than 120,000 public chains, plus five repertoires with anomalous nucleotide sharing, were excluded from co-occurrence clustering. Drawn from immuneACCESS, this table holds only the in-frame rearrangements with V and J called that TCRdb kept. Clones are partly lost; checked studies trace under half to an unresolved V gene and leave the rest unexplained. V and J calls and clone size follow that table, whereas D and trimming were derived from the DNA. This sample is represented by some 150,000 clones; roughly 9.6% of them were singletons. The ten largest clones add up to roughly 7% of the sample.

The sample is drawn from a study of cytomegalovirus exposure and HLA in healthy donors (dated by TCRdb to 2016 to 2017). For the wider study: According to an earlier analysis of several hundred of the donors, roughly 180 million T cells yielded some 110 million unique TCR beta sequences and about 300 Gb of sequence data. Roughly 320 gigabases of sequencing data and approximately 92 million unique TCR sequences made up an early release that covered several hundred HLA-typed donors. The genetic ancestry cluster associated with self-reported Caucasian donors included roughly four fifths of the 398 genotyped donors. The aim of the study was to test whether cataloging public T cell receptors could identify signatures of past pathogen exposure. Using immunosequencing, the study profiled T cell repertoires from 640 or so subjects and related those repertoires to cytomegalovirus serostatus. Along with the roughly 700-subject first cohort, a separate validation cohort of over a hundred different subjects was used. To predict cytomegalovirus infection status, the study brought together high-throughput TCR immunosequencing, statistical association of individual TCRs with disease status, and machine learning. To study patterns of TCR occurrence, a later analysis re-analyzed previously published TCR beta repertoires from around 670 donors and added high-resolution HLA genotyping. In the later analysis, no new phenotypic data were used to find candidate immune exposures; instead, reliance was placed on TCR beta sequences and their occurrence across donors. An earlier analysis of 587 of the donors applied high-throughput TCR beta sequencing to assess whether each TCR beta V gene segment acted as functional or pseudogenic. Alongside the repertoire data, information on donor age, sex, ethnicity and CMV serostatus was compiled. A later genetic analysis took genome-wide SNP genotypes for about 60% of the roughly 670 donors and used that subset as a discovery cohort. Every repertoire in the discovery cohort had been generated on one and the same sequencing platform. Both class I and class II loci were covered by HLA typing, at four-digit resolution. The number of donors typed differed by locus, with roughly 620-630 for A, B, C, DRB1 and DQB1, 522 for DQA1, approximately 570 for DPA1, and some 440 for DPB1. Four to six DR-DQ haplotypes were handled as single units for association and clustering, since linkage in the cohort was strong. Across some 400 genotyped donors of the cohort, an average of about 220,000 unique TCR beta nucleotide sequences per donor were sequenced, and 15% to 20% of those sequences were non-productive.

The trim is 6 bases for V and 0 bases for J, with a gap of 13 bases between the germline ends. Reading from cysteine to phenylalanine, the CDR3 counts 16 amino acids. Here the CDR3 DNA is all that survives: 48 bases in frame from base 1. The germline V gene provides CDR1 SGHDT and CDR2 YYEEEE. In total, approximately 690 healthy bone marrow donors made up the cohort. At the time of sampling, every cohort member was nominally healthy, though immune exposures that went unrecorded were likely present. The donor tested CMV seropositive, placing the donor among the 250 to 350 seropositive members of the cohort. Each donor provided a peripheral blood sample, and peripheral blood mononuclear cells were used for TCR beta sequencing. Genomic DNA extraction from the blood cell samples was performed with the Qiagen DNeasy Blood Extraction Kit. Overall study outcomes, separate from this receptor: Linkage disequilibrium might explain the correlated functional status among segregating V segments, but an unknown experimental factor could not be ruled out. A later analysis found that HLA-associated TCR beta chains were more clonally expanded and had lower generation probabilities than equally common non-associated chains. Sequencing depth was assumed to be roughly uniform across donors in the presence/absence analyses, though that assumption may not hold. A cluster of highly shared sequence variants was judged likely to represent a technical artifact of the sequencing pipeline. A further reported finding was that TCR beta sequences accurately predicted the HLA-A and HLA-B alleles for most subjects in the first cohort. Because HLA typing was missing for some donors at each locus, association tests included only the typed subset. In vitro tests confirmed that a few of the cytomegalovirus-associated TCR beta chains recognize cytomegalovirus antigens. The only immune exposure information available for the cohort was CMV serostatus. While some public TCRs were present in many individuals, most TCR sequences turned up only very rarely across donors. According to a later analysis, TCR association rates differed among HLA loci, with DRB1 alleles showing the most associated TCRs and HLA-C alleles showing the fewest. In a later analysis, 16,951 TCR beta sequences were associated with specific HLA alleles at a false discovery rate of 0.05. Strong co-occurrence of HLA alleles, especially DR and DQ, made assigning TCR associations to individual alleles difficult. According to the authors, the approach could potentially be generalized to other disease states and immunological phenotypes. Roughly 17 rarely observed V segments, including chromosome 9 orphons, were excluded from the earlier analysis of approximately 600 of the donors because counts were too low. The study gave a list of over 150 TCR beta chains associated with cytomegalovirus. A later genetic analysis associated a missense DCLRE1C variant with V-gene and J-gene trimming of TCR beta chains, and an independent cohort replicated the association. Because the 87-base-pair reads could not distinguish some IMGT-functional V segments, including TRBV6-2 and TRBV6-3, those segments were excluded. An earlier analysis of 587 of the donors showed that most TCR beta V segments appeared in productive rearrangements either about 87% or about 30% of the time, which broadly matched IMGT annotations. According to a later analysis, parvovirus B19, influenza, CMV and Epstein-Barr virus appeared linked to several top co-occurrence clusters. According to a later genetic analysis, donors in an Asian-associated ancestry cluster had fewer N-insertions in productive TCRs than the approximately 700-donor mean. Only TCR beta chains were sequenced in this cohort, and the absence of alpha or paired-chain data limited detectable features. Most CMV-associated TCR beta chains appeared to be HLA-restricted in a later analysis, and the HLA associations seemed to be driven largely by CMV exposure. Cytomegalovirus status was reported to be diagnosed by the classifier with high specificity and sensitivity in both the original and validation cohorts.

The chain links TRBV5-6 with TRBJ1-6, and the D gene may be TRBD1, 6 bases matching. The receptor was derived from a woman in her 40s in good health and CMV-seropositive. Sequencing used PBMCs. The nucleotide sequence is TGTGCCAGCACCACAACAGGGAGCTCCTATAATTCACCCCTCCACTTT. Its protein product is CASTTTGSSYNSPLHF. Supplemented by the reference TRBV5-6 and TRBJ1-6 proteins around the CDR3, the complete variable domain is DAGVTQSPTHLIKTRGQQVTLRCSPKSGHDTVSWYQQALGQGPQFIFQYYEEEERQRGNFPDRFSGHQFPNYSSELNVNALLLGDSALYLCASTTTGSSYNSPLHFGNGTRLTVT.